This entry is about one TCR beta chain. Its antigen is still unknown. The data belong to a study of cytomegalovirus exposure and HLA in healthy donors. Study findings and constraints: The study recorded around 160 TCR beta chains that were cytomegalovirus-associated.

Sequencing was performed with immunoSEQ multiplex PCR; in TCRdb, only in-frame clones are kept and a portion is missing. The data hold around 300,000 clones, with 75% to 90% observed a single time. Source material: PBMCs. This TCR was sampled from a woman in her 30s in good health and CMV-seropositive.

The chain's CDR3 is CASSSLGDSIGEQYF. In nucleotides, the CDR3 is TGTGCCAGCAGTTCCCTAGGGGACAGCATCGGCGAGCAGTACTTC. J is TRBJ2-7 and V is TRBV27, with 7 bases matching TRBD1. V shed 4 bases, J shed 6 bases, and the junction held 12 bases outside the gene matches. The CDR3 runs to 15 residues. CDR1 and CDR2 (germline): MNHEY, SMNVEV (reference sequence).